This T cell receptor beta chain comes out of a study of OX40 agonist ivuxolimab in advanced cancers. A note on the overall study: Ivuxolimab, which targeted the costimulatory receptor OX40 (CD134), was an agonistic, fully human IgG2 monoclonal antibody. Of the roughly 52 patients in dose escalation, around 20 had hepatocellular carcinoma, about 15 had melanoma, 9 had renal cell carcinoma and 9 had head and neck cancer. Peripheral TCRbeta sequencing aimed to test whether ivuxolimab altered TCR sequence diversity and caused clonal T-cell expansion. Intravenous ivuxolimab was administered to patients every 2 weeks at six dose levels: 0.01, 0.1, 0.3, 1.5, 3 and 10 mg/kg. Prior anti-PD-1, anti-PD-L1 or anti-CTLA-4 therapy was permitted, and checkpoint inhibitors had been received by about 44% of dose-escalation patients. The paper covers the monotherapy dose-escalation part of the phase I ivuxolimab trial, which included N of about 50 patients. A male proportion of around 81% and a mean age of approximately 58 years, ranging from roughly 23 to 79, were recorded for the dose-escalation cohort. Partial responses occurred in three dose-escalation patients: two with cutaneous melanoma and one with hepatocellular carcinoma. What the work shows at the level of the full study, not this receptor alone: Which antigens the clonally expanded peripheral T cells were specific for was not determined. In the 0.1-3.0 mg/kg groups, partial responders had among the lowest normalized peripheral clonal expansion, particularly in CD8+ T cells. Clonal expansion of both CD4+ and CD8+ blood T cells was observed from baseline to week 6 at doses 0.1 to 3.0 mg/kg. Low levels of normalized T-cell clonal expansion were also seen in some patients who did not respond. After ivuxolimab, expanded clones were on average more numerous among CD8+ T cells than among CD4+ T cells.

With respect to this clone: What antigen it recognizes has not been identified. Base qualities are not recorded, but no much larger clone differs from it by a single base.

To sequence the TCRbeta CDR3 region, genomic DNA was isolated from the sorted cells. TCRbeta CDR3 regions were sequenced using the immunoSEQ Assay. Entries here come from immuneACCESS through TCRdb and include only in-frame sequences with V and J called. Some clones fail to appear in such tables; in the studies checked, an unresolved V gene covers under half of the shortfall, and the cause of the remainder is unknown. The sample table shows 50,000 to 75,000 clones, and 80% to 90% are seen once. Approximately 15% of the sample comes from the top ten. The V end loses 1 base and the J end loses 7 bases, and a stretch of 5 bases separates them. From a lookup of the germline V gene, CDR1 and CDR2 are SGHRS and YFSETQ. The CDR3 runs 12 residues from the cysteine to the phenylalanine. The kept DNA is CDR3 alone, 36 bases in frame from the first base. The trial excluded patients who had a history of autoimmune disease or were on systemic immunosuppression. Peripheral blood for TCR sequencing was drawn from every dose cohort at baseline, at cycle 4 day 1 and at cycle 7 day 1. Samples came from an open-label, multicenter, first-in-human phase I dose-escalation trial of ivuxolimab. Adults with locally advanced or metastatic head and neck squamous cell, hepatocellular, melanoma or renal cell carcinoma were enrolled in the trial. CD4+ and CD8+ T cells were sorted separately from peripheral blood before TCR sequencing.

The chain uses TRBV5-1 and TRBJ2-2; there is no confident call for the D gene. This clonotype was sampled from an adult with an advanced solid tumor such as melanoma, head and neck, liver or kidney cancer. Sequencing was performed on CD4+ or CD8+ T cells sorted from blood, taken in a trial of the OX40 agonist ivuxolimab. The CDR3 here reads CASSLSRGELFF. The nucleotide sequence is given as TGCGCCAGCAGCTTGTCACGCGGGGAGCTGTTTTTT.